Listed below are T cell receptor beta chains from one sample, sequenced in a study of T cells after yellow fever vaccination. MiXCR, applied by TCRdb to the 5' RACE reads, yields one record per CDR3 protein. The sample consists of under 550,000 distinct CDR3 sequences, 21% of them appearing once. This material consisted of PBMCs, taken more than 20 days after the first yellow fever vaccination. The source is a man between 18 and 35 years old who received the YFV17D yellow fever vaccine. CDR3s include the opening cysteine and the closing phenylalanine or tryptophan. D genes are given only for firm matches. Size tells how often a clone was seen (once, few, many) or the class of an expanded clone, and some rows leave it out.

D	size	V	J	CDR3	DNA
-	few	TRBV5-6	TRBJ2-2	CASSPLGAVDTGELFF	TGTGCCAGCAGCCCTCTAGGGGCGGTTGACACCGGGGAGCTGTTTTTT
-	-	TRBV7-9	TRBJ2-3	CASPAGGEFTDTQYF	TGTGCCAGCCCCGCAGGGGGGGAATTCACAGATACGCAGTATTTT
TRBD2	-	TRBV6-4	TRBJ2-3	CASSTIAGGTDTQYF	TGTGCCAGCAGCACCATAGCGGGGGGGACAGATACGCAGTATTTT
-	few	TRBV4-3	TRBJ1-1	CASSPRFGTEAFF	TGCGCCAGCAGCCCCCGGTTTGGCACTGAAGCTTTCTTT
-	-	TRBV7-9	TRBJ1-1	CASSDGQMNTEAFF	TGTGCCAGCAGCGACGGACAGATGAACACTGAAGCTTTCTTT
-	many	TRBV18	TRBJ2-7	CASSPRQSYEQYF	TGTGCCAGCTCACCAAGGCAGTCCTACGAGCAGTACTTC
TRBD2	-	TRBV5-1	TRBJ2-5	CASSGGLGQETQYF	TGCGCCAGCAGTGGAGGACTAGGACAAGAGACCCAGTACTTC
-	many	TRBV19	TRBJ1-1	CASSIDRRWTEAFF	TGTGCCAGTAGTATAGATCGAAGGTGGACTGAAGCTTTCTTT
-	few	TRBV11-2	TRBJ2-5	CASSPSPGRAVTQYF	TGTGCCAGCAGCCCCTCGCCGGGACGCGCGGTTACCCAGTACTTC
-	-	TRBV11-2	TRBJ2-2	CASSLAGADRELFF	TGTGCCAGCAGCTTAGCGGGGGCGGACAGGGAGCTGTTTTTT
TRBD2	-	TRBV5-1	TRBJ2-7	CASSLEAGAGYEQYF	TGCGCCAGCAGCTTGGAGGCGGGAGCAGGGTACGAGCAGTACTTC
-	-	TRBV12-3/TRBV12-4	TRBJ2-5	CASSLSGSRETQYF	TGTGCCAGCAGCCTCTCCGGGTCTCGGGAGACCCAGTACTTC
TRBD1	-	TRBV6-5	TRBJ1-3	CASSYPQGQISGNTIYF	TGTGCCAGCAGTTACCCGCAGGGACAGATCTCTGGAAACACCATATATTTT
-	-	TRBV7-2	TRBJ1-5	CASSSFFGAGLQPQHF	-
-	many	TRBV5-6	TRBJ2-7	CASSLDRKQYF	TGTGCCAGCAGCTTGGACAGGAAGCAGTACTTC
TRBD2	-	TRBV20-1	TRBJ2-2	CSASRGGIGGELFF	TGCAGTGCTAGTCGCGGGGGAATCGGCGGGGAGCTGTTTTTT
TRBD1	few	TRBV4-3	TRBJ2-3	CASSHRPTGVDTQYF	TGCGCCAGCAGCCATAGACCGACAGGGGTAGATACGCAGTATTTT
-	-	TRBV28	TRBJ2-2	CASSFARLTGELFF	TGTGCCAGCAGTTTCGCCCGGCTCACCGGGGAGCTGTTTTTT
TRBD2	-	TRBV7-2	TRBJ2-1	CASSSTGSGGPYNEQFF	TGTGCCAGCAGCTCCACGGGTAGCGGGGGACCCTACAATGAGCAGTTCTTC
-	-	TRBV9	TRBJ2-3	CASSVAPGLGSTQYF	TGTGCCAGCAGCGTAGCTCCAGGGCTGGGTAGTACGCAGTATTTT
-	-	TRBV18	TRBJ2-3	CASSPNRLTDTQYF	TGTGCCAGCTCACCGAATAGGTTGACAGATACGCAGTATTTT
-	-	TRBV4-1	TRBJ2-6	CASSQDSAAVAGANVLTF	TGCGCCAGCAGCCAAGATAGTGCGGCAGTAGCTGGGGCCAACGTCCTGACTTTC
-	-	TRBV6-2/TRBV6-3	TRBJ1-2	CASSLQGLNYGYTF	TGTGCCAGCAGCCTGCAGGGCTTAAACTATGGCTACACCTTC
-	few	TRBV6-1	TRBJ1-1	CASRDIWNTEAFF	TGTGCCAGCAGGGACATTTGGAACACTGAAGCTTTCTTT
-	-	TRBV3-1	TRBJ2-1	CASTSEGGFPSEQFF	TGTGCCAGCACGTCAGAGGGGGGGTTCCCGAGCGAGCAGTTCTTC
-	-	TRBV5-4	TRBJ2-7	CASSLPGREEQYF	TGTGCCAGCAGCTTGCCGGGACGGGAAGAGCAGTACTTC
-	few	TRBV12-3/TRBV12-4	TRBJ2-1	CASSLYWYNEQFF	TGTGCCAGCAGTTTATATTGGTACAATGAGCAGTTCTTC
-	many	TRBV20-1	TRBJ2-3	CSARDFGTDTQYF	TGCAGTGCTAGAGATTTCGGCACAGATACGCAGTATTTT
-	few	TRBV4-1	TRBJ2-7	CASSQKTWGVYEQYF	TGCGCCAGCAGCCAAAAAACTTGGGGGGTCTACGAGCAGTACTTC
TRBD1	few	TRBV5-5	TRBJ1-6	CASSRQGTVNSSPLHF	TGTGCCAGCAGCCGACAGGGAACAGTCAATAGTTCACCCCTCCACTTT
TRBD2	few	TRBV3-1	TRBJ2-3	CASSQDREAQYF	TGTGCCAGCAGCCAAGATCGGGAGGCGCAGTATTTT
-	many	TRBV12-3/TRBV12-4	TRBJ2-1	CASSRPGANEQFF	TGTGCCAGCAGCCGCCCCGGGGCTAATGAGCAGTTCTTC
-	-	TRBV7-2	TRBJ2-6	CASSLADGYSGANVLTF	TGTGCCAGCAGCTTAGCTGACGGTTACTCTGGGGCCAACGTCCTGACTTTC
TRBD2	few	TRBV6-5	TRBJ2-3	CASSYSSGGDTDTQYF	TGTGCCAGCAGTTACTCTAGCGGGGGGGACACAGATACGCAGTATTTT
-	few	TRBV12-3/TRBV12-4	TRBJ1-1	CASSLLAGDGTEAFF	TGTGCCAGCAGTTTACTAGCAGGGGATGGCACTGAAGCTTTCTTT